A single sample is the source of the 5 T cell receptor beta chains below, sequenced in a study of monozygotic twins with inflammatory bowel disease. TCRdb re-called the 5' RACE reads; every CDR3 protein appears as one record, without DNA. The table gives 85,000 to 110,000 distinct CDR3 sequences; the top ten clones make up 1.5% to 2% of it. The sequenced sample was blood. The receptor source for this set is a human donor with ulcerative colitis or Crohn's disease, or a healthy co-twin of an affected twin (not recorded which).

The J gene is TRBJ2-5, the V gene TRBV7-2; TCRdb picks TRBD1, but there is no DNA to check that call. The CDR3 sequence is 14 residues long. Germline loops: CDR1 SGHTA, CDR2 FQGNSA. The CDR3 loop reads CASSWGRLGETQYF.

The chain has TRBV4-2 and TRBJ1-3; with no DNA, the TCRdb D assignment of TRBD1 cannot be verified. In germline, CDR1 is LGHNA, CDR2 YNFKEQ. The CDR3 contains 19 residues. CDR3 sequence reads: CASSQDLLVRGASGNTIYF.

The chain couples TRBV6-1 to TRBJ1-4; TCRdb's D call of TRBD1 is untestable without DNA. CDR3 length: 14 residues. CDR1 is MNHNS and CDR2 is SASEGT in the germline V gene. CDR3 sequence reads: CASSDGGWDEKLFF.

Here the CDR3 reads CASSPSSQRETQYF. The chain combines TRBV7-2 with TRBJ2-5; TCRdb's D call of TRBD2 is untestable without DNA. Germline V CDR1 and CDR2: SGHTA, FQGNSA. This CDR3 has 14 amino acids.

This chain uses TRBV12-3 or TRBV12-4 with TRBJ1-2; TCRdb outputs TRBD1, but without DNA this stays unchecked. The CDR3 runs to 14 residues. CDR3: CASSLAGLQEGYTF.